These T cell receptor beta chains were read from a single sample in a study of blood T cell repertoires in COVID-19. Clones were sequenced by immunoSEQ multiplex PCR, and TCRdb holds only the in-frame ones, with some missing. Here the sample spans roughly 200,000 clones, roughly 82% being singletons. The sample taken for sequencing was peripheral blood. The receptors come from a human donor in a cohort sampled during active COVID-19. Both conserved end residues are part of each CDR3. D genes are given only for firm matches. Some rows have no size entry. The others give once, few or many, or a class for an expanded clone.

>.|TRBV9|.|TRBJ2-5
CASSTGTSKETQYF
TGTGCCAGCAGCACTGGGACTTCCAAAGAGACCCAGTACTTC
>.|TRBV3-1/TRBV3-2|TRBD2|TRBJ2-7
CASSRKPELLAGVSGEQYF
TGTGCCAGCAGCCGCAAGCCCGAATTATTAGCGGGAGTATCGGGGGAGCAGTACTTC
>.|TRBV6-5|.|TRBJ2-3
CASTLRTDTQYF
TGTGCCAGCACTCTCCGTACAGATACGCAGTATTTT
>.|TRBV28|.|TRBJ2-1
CASTAPGGAPNEQFF
TGTGCCAGCACGGCACCGGGGGGCGCCCCCAATGAGCAGTTCTTC
>.|TRBV6-2/TRBV6-3|.|TRBJ2-7
CASSYSPGGASSYEQYF
TGTGCCAGCAGTTACTCGCCGGGGGGCGCGAGCTCCTACGAGCAGTACTTC
>.|TRBV19|TRBD1|TRBJ2-5
CASSKDRGGETQYF
TGTGCCAGTAGTAAGGACAGGGGTGGAGAGACCCAGTACTTC
>.|TRBV2|.|TRBJ2-6
CASSEGGSAGANVLTF
TGTGCCAGCAGTGAAGGAGGGAGTGCTGGGGCCAACGTCCTGACTTTC
>.|TRBV4-1|TRBD1|TRBJ1-2
CASSHTGTGNYGYTF
TGCGCCAGCAGCCACACGGGGACAGGGAACTATGGCTACACCTTC
>.|TRBV24-1|TRBD1|TRBJ2-7
CATSDPQRQGANEQYF
TGTGCCACCAGTGATCCTCAACGCCAGGGGGCAAACGAGCAGTACTTC
>few|TRBV7-9|TRBD1|TRBJ1-3
CASSSVQGVGNTIYF
TGTGCCAGCAGCTCAGTACAGGGGGTCGGAAACACCATATATTTT
>.|TRBV7-6|.|TRBJ2-3
CASSPSASITDTQYF
TGTGCCAGCAGCCCCTCTGCGTCGATTACAGATACGCAGTATTTT
>.|TRBV24-1|.|TRBJ2-1
CATGMYGANDEQFF
TGTGCCACCGGAATGTATGGGGCTAATGATGAGCAGTTCTTC
>.|TRBV18|.|TRBJ1-1
CASSPQEVGYTEAFF
TGTGCCAGCTCACCACAAGAGGTGGGTTACACTGAAGCTTTCTTT
>.|TRBV28|.|TRBJ2-7
CASSLSWQYYEQYF
TGTGCCAGCAGTTTATCGTGGCAATACTACGAGCAGTACTTC
>few|TRBV29-1|TRBD2|TRBJ2-3
CSVISGSTDTQYF
TGCAGCGTTATTAGCGGGAGCACAGATACGCAGTATTTT
>.|TRBV6-5|.|TRBJ1-1
CASSMWGQGTEAFF
TGTGCCAGCAGTATGTGGGGGCAGGGCACTGAAGCTTTCTTT
>few|TRBV4-1|.|TRBJ2-1
CASRQGIDSNEQFF
TGCGCCAGCAGGCAGGGCATCGACTCCAATGAGCAGTTCTTC
>.|TRBV4-1|.|TRBJ2-5
CASSQDERQALMETQYF
TGCGCCAGCAGCCAAGATGAACGCCAGGCGTTGATGGAGACCCAGTACTTC
>.|TRBV5-8|TRBD1|TRBJ1-4
CASSLVRTGDEKLFF
TGTGCCAGCAGCTTGGTCAGGACAGGGGATGAAAAACTGTTTTTT
>.|TRBV19|.|TRBJ2-2
CASSGPELFF
TGTGCCAGTAGTGGGCCCGAGCTGTTTTTT
>.|TRBV10-3|TRBD2|TRBJ2-7
CAISESLPGTSGRTSYEQYF
TGTGCCATCAGTGAGTCACTACCCGGGACTAGCGGGAGGACCTCCTACGAGCAGTACTTC
>.|TRBV4-1|TRBD2|TRBJ2-3
CASGGVTDTQYF
TGCGCCAGCGGGGGGGTCACAGATACGCAGTATTTT
>.|TRBV5-1|.|TRBJ2-1
CASSGAPSGRYNEQFF
TGCGCCAGCAGCGGGGCTCCGTCCGGGCGGTACAATGAGCAGTTCTTC
>.|TRBV7-8|.|TRBJ2-3
CASSLVLARTDTQYF
TGTGCCAGCAGCTTAGTCCTAGCCAGGACAGATACGCAGTATTTT